Shown below are 7 T cell receptor beta chains from a single sample sequenced in a study of shared clonotypes between healthy human individuals. TCRdb's table, derived via immunoSEQ multiplex PCR, lists solely in-frame clones and lacks some. The sample has some 2,000,000 clones; about 95% are singletons. Sequences were obtained from naive CD4+ T cells sorted from blood. The subset denotes: CD45RA+ positively selected. The receptors were gathered from a man younger than 35 in good health.

This chain connects TRBV18 to TRBJ1-4, with 7 bases fitting TRBD1. This CDR3 is built from 16 residues. CDR1 is KGHSH and CDR2 is LQKENI in the germline V gene. Trimming cost V 2 bases and J 5 bases; bases outside gene matches: 8. The CDR3 loop reads CASSPEVADRNEKLFF. CDR3 nucleotides: TGTGCCAGCTCACCAGAAGTAGCGGACAGGAATGAAAAACTGTTTTTT.

The rearrangement uses TRBV5-4 and TRBJ1-2, with no clear D. This CDR3 is 13 amino acids long. V was shortened by 0 bases and J by 4 bases, with 7 bases between the two germline ends. Germline V CDR1 and CDR2: SGHNT, YYREEE (reference sequence). The CDR3 sequence is CASSLDSGYGYTF. CDR3 DNA: TGTGCCAGCAGCTTGGACAGCGGCTATGGCTACACCTTC.

The chain links TRBV19 to TRBJ1-1, with D unresolved. Germline V gene data show CDR1 as LNHDA and CDR2 as SQIVND (reference sequence). V lost 7 bases to trimming and J lost 0 bases, with 12 bases between them. The length of the CDR3 is 14 residues. CDR3 in DNA: TGTGCCAGTACTCCCGGAGGGTTGAACACTGAAGCTTTCTTT. The encoded protein is CASTPGGLNTEAFF.

The chain combines TRBV7-9 with TRBJ2-5, with 11 bases that match TRBD2. From germline, CDR1 is SEHNR and CDR2 FQNEAQ (reference sequence). The CDR3 contains 17 residues. The V segment lost 4 bases and the J segment 2 bases; nucleotides outside the gene matches: 9. As DNA, the CDR3 is TGTGCCAGCAGCTCCTCCCCCCGACTAGCGGGGCAAGAGACCCAGTACTTC. This sequence encodes CASSSSPRLAGQETQYF. Full variable domain (missing parts from reference TRBV7-9 and TRBJ2-5): DTGVSQNPRHKITKRGQNVTFRCDPISEHNRLYWYRQTLGQGPEFLTYFQNEAQLEKSRLLSDRFSAERPKGSFSTLEIQRTEQGDSAMYLCASSSSPRLAGQETQYFGPGTRLLVL.

V and J are TRBV6-1 and TRBJ1-6; no clear D. The germline CDR1 and CDR2 sequences are MNHNS and SASEGT. The V end lost 2 bases, the J end lost 1 base, and 9 bases lay between the germline ends. The CDR3 has 16 amino acids. CDR3 DNA: TGTGCCAGCAGTGAAATAGTGGGATCCTATAATTCACCCCTCCACTTT. The encoded protein is CASSEIVGSYNSPLHF.

This clone was seen once. The chain uses TRBV10-3 and TRBJ2-4; D may be TRBD2 (6 bases). The V end was cut by 4 bases, the J end by 0 bases, with 13 bases between. This CDR3 has 16 amino acids. CDR1 and CDR2 from the germline V gene are ENHRY and SYGVKD. The CDR3 nucleotides are TGTGCCATCAGTGCGGAGGGACTGCTAGCCAAAAACATTCAGTACTTC. Its protein is CAISAEGLLAKNIQYF.

This clone was seen a single time. The chain has TRBV10-3 and TRBJ1-5; possibly TRBD1 for D (6 bases). Germline V gene data show CDR1 as ENHRY and CDR2 as SYGVKD. The V end lost 6 bases, the J end lost 0 bases, and 18 bases lay between the germline ends. This CDR3 is 17 amino acids long. The CDR3 here is CAISRDTMFNSNQPQHF. The CDR3 DNA reads TGTGCCATCAGCCGGGACACAATGTTTAATAGCAATCAGCCCCAGCATTTT.